The entry below describes one T cell receptor beta chain. The data originate from a study of blood T cell repertoires in COVID-19. At the level of the study: COVID-19 samples collected from the United States, Italy and Spain covered acute and convalescent phases. The cDNA or gDNA used as material had been derived from T cells, B-cell-depleted T cells, or PBMCs.

Libraries were prepared by immunoSEQ multiplex PCR; TCRdb keeps only in-frame clonotypes and omits some of them. This table has approximately 250,000 clones, about 86% appearing once. CDR3 length: 13 residues. Germline V CDR1 and CDR2: GTSNPN, SVGIG (reference sequence). Trimming cost V 5 bases and J 9 bases, with 17 bases left between them. The sequenced sample consisted of peripheral blood. This clonotype was obtained from a man between 18 and 35 years old with active or convalescent COVID-19. This chain links TRBV30 with TRBJ2-1; weak D call: TRBD1 (6 bases). The CDR3 sequence: CAWEAGVASEQFF. The CDR3 DNA is TGTGCCTGGGAGGCAGGGGTAGCGAGTGAGCAGTTCTTC.